A selection of T cell receptor beta chains follows, all from one sample in a study of beta chain features in type 1 diabetes. Here immunoSEQ multiplex PCR was the method, and the copy in TCRdb shows in-frame clones only, minus some. Here the sample spans roughly 170,000 clones, roughly an eighth being singletons. The source material was central memory CD4+ T cells from blood. These receptors were obtained from a woman aged 18 to 35 in good health. The CDR3 runs from the conserved cysteine through the conserved F or W. Fields, in order: J gene, D gene, V gene, clone size, CDR3 DNA, CDR3 protein. The D gene is left open where the match is weak. Where a row states a size, it is once, few, many or the class of an expanded clone; other rows omit it.

>TRBJ1-1|-|TRBV11-3|-
TGTGCCAGCAGCTTCGACAGCCACTTTAACACTGAAGCTTTCTTT
CASSFDSHFNTEAFF
>TRBJ2-5|-|TRBV7-7|few
TGTGCTAGCAGCTCACGGGGGGAGACCCAGTACTTC
CASSSRGETQYF
>TRBJ2-4|-|TRBV19|few
TGTGCCAGCGGAACTCAGGGAGCCAAAAACATTCAGTACTTC
CASGTQGAKNIQYF
>TRBJ2-1|-|TRBV11-2|-
TGTGCCAGCAGTAGGATGAGACAGGTATTATCTGTCAATGAGCAGTTCTTC
CASSRMRQVLSVNEQFF
>TRBJ1-2|TRBD1|TRBV25-1|-
TGTGCCAGCAGGGGGACAGGGGGCTCCTATGGCTACACCTTC
CASRGTGGSYGYTF
>TRBJ2-7|TRBD2|TRBV4-1|few
TGCGCCAGCAGCCAAGCACTTCGTGGAGCTAGCGGGAGTCATTACGAGCAGTACTTC
CASSQALRGASGSHYEQYF
>TRBJ2-1|TRBD2|TRBV4-1|few
TGCGCCAGCAGCTCCGCGGAGGGCGGGAGGTATGAGCAGTTCTTC
CASSSAEGGRYEQFF
>TRBJ2-4|TRBD1|TRBV28|-
TGTGCCAGCAGTCCCCGGACAGGGAACATTCAGTACTTC
CASSPRTGNIQYF
>TRBJ2-7|TRBD2|TRBV7-3|few
TGTGCCAGCAGCCCAGGACTAGCGAGTTACGAGCAGTACTTC
CASSPGLASYEQYF
>TRBJ2-5|TRBD2|TRBV18|few
TGTGCCAGCTCACCGGGACTACAAGAGACCCAGTACTTC
CASSPGLQETQYF
>TRBJ2-1|-|TRBV10-3|few
TGTGCCATCAGTCCCCAGGGGTATGAGCAGTTCTTC
CAISPQGYEQFF
>TRBJ2-7|-|TRBV28|few
TGTGCCAGCATTAGGAGGAGCTCCTACGAGCAGTACTTC
CASIRRSSYEQYF
>TRBJ2-3|-|TRBV27|few
TGTGCCAGCAGTTCTTGGGGCAAAACCAGTGGGACAGATACGCAGTATTTT
CASSSWGKTSGTDTQYF
>TRBJ2-7|-|TRBV20-1|-
TGCAGTGCTAGCACAGGCTACGAGCAGTACTTC
CSASTGYEQYF
>TRBJ2-1|TRBD2|TRBV2|-
TGTGCCAGCAGTGAAGAGGGACTAGCTAGCAATGAGCAGTTCTTC
CASSEEGLASNEQFF
>TRBJ2-7|TRBD2|TRBV5-6|-
TGTGCCAGCAGCTTACGGCTAGCGGGCCTGAGCTCCTACGAGCAGTACTTC
CASSLRLAGLSSYEQYF
>TRBJ2-5|TRBD1|TRBV2|-
TGTGCCAGCAGGCCACAGGGGGCGCGGGGAGAGACCCAGTACTTC
CASRPQGARGETQYF
>TRBJ2-1|-|TRBV29-1|-
TGCAGCGTTGAAACGACAGGCCGTGGCGATGAGCAGTTCTTC
CSVETTGRGDEQFF
>TRBJ1-4|-|TRBV5-1|-
TGCGCCAGCAGCTTGGACAGTACTAATGAAAAACTGTTTTTT
CASSLDSTNEKLFF
>TRBJ2-2|TRBD2|TRBV15|-
TGTGCCACCAGCACCTGGACTAGCGGGAGGGGCGGGGAGCTGTTTTTT
CATSTWTSGRGGELFF
>TRBJ2-6|-|TRBV5-1|few
TGCGCCAGCAGCTCCCTGTCCTCTGGGGCCAACGTCCTGACTTTC
CASSSLSSGANVLTF
>TRBJ2-5|-|TRBV15|-
TGTGCCACCCGTCTTCAGGGGCAGGAAGAGACCCAGTACTTC
CATRLQGQEETQYF
>TRBJ2-1|-|TRBV28|-
TGTGCCAGCAGTTTAAGCTATGAGCAGTTCTTC
CASSLSYEQFF
>TRBJ2-5|TRBD1|TRBV6-6|few
TGTGCCAGCAGCAGAGGGACAGGCTGGAAAGAGACCCAGTACTTC
CASSRGTGWKETQYF
>TRBJ2-7|TRBD2|TRBV7-9|-
TGTGCCAGCAGCCGCGGCGGGGGGGCCTACGAGCAGTACTTC
CASSRGGGAYEQYF
>TRBJ2-7|TRBD1|TRBV28|few
TGTGCCAGTAAAAATGGCCCGGGACAGGGCACGACCTACGAGCAGTACTTC
CASKNGPGQGTTYEQYF
>TRBJ2-1|TRBD2|TRBV30|-
TGTGCCTGGACTTTTTTCGGGACTAGCGGGTTTAATGAGCAGTTCTTC
CAWTFFGTSGFNEQFF
>TRBJ2-1|TRBD2|TRBV5-1|-
TGCGCCAGCAGCTTGTTCTCCGGGACTAGCGGGAGATTGGGAAATGAGCAGTTCTTC
CASSLFSGTSGRLGNEQFF
>TRBJ1-2|-|TRBV6-5|once
TGTGCCAGCACCTCGGGAGGGGTCCGTGGCTACACCTTC
CASTSGGVRGYTF
>TRBJ2-3|-|TRBV2|few
TGTGCCAGCAGTGACTGGCAGTTCACAGATACGCAGTATTTT
CASSDWQFTDTQYF
>TRBJ2-7|-|TRBV27|few
TGTGCCAGCAGGCCAGCGGCGTCGACAGGTGTTAATGAGCAGTACTTC
CASRPAASTGVNEQYF
>TRBJ2-2|TRBD2|TRBV12-5|-
TGTGCTAGTGGTTCTCAAGGGGAGGGCCGCGACACCGGGGAGCTGTTTTTT
CASGSQGEGRDTGELFF
>TRBJ2-1|-|TRBV28|many
TGTGCCAGCAGTTTCGGTTACAATGAGCAGTTCTTC
CASSFGYNEQFF
>TRBJ2-7|-|TRBV10-3|-
TGTGCCATCAGTGAGTCGCGGCTAGTCGGCTCCTACGAGCAGTACTTC
CAISESRLVGSYEQYF
>TRBJ2-2|TRBD1|TRBV30|few
TGTGCCTGGATGGACAGGGCCCCCGGGGAGCTGTTTTTT
CAWMDRAPGELFF
>TRBJ1-2|-|TRBV28|few
TGTGCCAGCATAAGGTTTGGGGCCTATGGCTACACCTTC
CASIRFGAYGYTF
>TRBJ2-1|TRBD1|TRBV28|-
TGTGCCAGCAGGACAGGGCGAAATGAGCAGTTCTTC
CASRTGRNEQFF
>TRBJ1-2|-|TRBV20-1|few
TGCAGTGCCGCCGGGGACAATGGCTACACCTTC
CSAAGDNGYTF
>TRBJ1-5|TRBD1|TRBV28|few
TGTGCCAGCAGATCGACAGGGGGCCTAAATCAGCCCCAGCATTTT
CASRSTGGLNQPQHF
>TRBJ1-2|-|TRBV28|few
TGTGCCAGCAGGGATTCAGCAGGTCTTAACTATGGCTACACCTTC
CASRDSAGLNYGYTF
>TRBJ2-4|TRBD1|TRBV5-1|-
TGCGCCAGCAGCTTTACGACAGGGAGTGAAGCCAAAAACATTCAGTACTTC
CASSFTTGSEAKNIQYF
>TRBJ2-2|-|TRBV7-8|many
TGTGCCAGCAGCTCACAAACCGGGGAGCTGTTTTTT
CASSSQTGELFF
>TRBJ2-7|TRBD1|TRBV5-1|-
TGCGCCAGCAGCTTGACAGGGGGTCACAACGAGCAGTACTTC
CASSLTGGHNEQYF
>TRBJ2-7|-|TRBV27|few
TGTGCCAGCAGTCCGAGGGTAGCTCAGTACGAGCAGTACTTC
CASSPRVAQYEQYF
>TRBJ1-1|-|TRBV5-6|few
TGTGCCAGCAGCCTATACGGGACTGAAGCTTTCTTT
CASSLYGTEAFF
>TRBJ2-6|-|TRBV7-3|-
TGTGCCAGCACCCGTACTGGGGCCAACGTCCTGACTTTC
CASTRTGANVLTF
>TRBJ1-1|-|TRBV28|-
TGTGCCAGCAGTGCCGGGACTCGGCTCACTGAAGCTTTCTTT
CASSAGTRLTEAFF